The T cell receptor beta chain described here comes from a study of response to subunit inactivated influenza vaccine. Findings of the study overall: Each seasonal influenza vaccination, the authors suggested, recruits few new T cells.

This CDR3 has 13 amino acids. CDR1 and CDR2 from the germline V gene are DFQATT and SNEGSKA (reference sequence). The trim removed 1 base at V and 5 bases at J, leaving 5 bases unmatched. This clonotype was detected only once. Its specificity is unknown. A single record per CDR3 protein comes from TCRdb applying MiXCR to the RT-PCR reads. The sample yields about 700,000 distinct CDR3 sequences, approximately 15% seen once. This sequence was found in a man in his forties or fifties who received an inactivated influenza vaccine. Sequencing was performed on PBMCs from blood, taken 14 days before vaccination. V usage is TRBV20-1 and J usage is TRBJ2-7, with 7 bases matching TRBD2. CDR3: CSARVPGRDEQYF. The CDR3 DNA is TGCAGTGCTAGAGTCCCTGGGAGGGACGAGCAGTACTTC.